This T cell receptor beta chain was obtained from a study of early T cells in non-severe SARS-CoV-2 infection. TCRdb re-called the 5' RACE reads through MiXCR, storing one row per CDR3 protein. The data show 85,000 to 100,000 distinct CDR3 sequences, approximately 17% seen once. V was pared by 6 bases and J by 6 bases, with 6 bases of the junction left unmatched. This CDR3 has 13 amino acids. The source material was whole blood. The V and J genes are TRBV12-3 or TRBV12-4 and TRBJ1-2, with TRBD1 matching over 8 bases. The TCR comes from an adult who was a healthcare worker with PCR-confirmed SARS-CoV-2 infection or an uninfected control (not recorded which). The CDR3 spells CASSSAGGDGYTF. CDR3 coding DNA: TGTGCCAGCAGCTCCGCAGGGGGCGATGGCTACACCTTC.